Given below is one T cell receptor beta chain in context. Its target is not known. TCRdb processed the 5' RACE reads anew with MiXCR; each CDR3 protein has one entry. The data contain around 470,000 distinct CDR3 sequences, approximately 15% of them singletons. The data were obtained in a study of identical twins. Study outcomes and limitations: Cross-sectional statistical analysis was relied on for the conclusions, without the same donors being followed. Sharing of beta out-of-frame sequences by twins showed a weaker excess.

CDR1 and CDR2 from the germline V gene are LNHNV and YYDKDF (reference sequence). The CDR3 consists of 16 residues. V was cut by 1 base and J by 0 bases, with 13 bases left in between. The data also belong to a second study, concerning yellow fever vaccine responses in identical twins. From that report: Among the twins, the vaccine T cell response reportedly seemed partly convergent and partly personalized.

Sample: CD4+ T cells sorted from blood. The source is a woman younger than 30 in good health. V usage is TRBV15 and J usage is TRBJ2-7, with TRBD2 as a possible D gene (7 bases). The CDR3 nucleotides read TGTGCCACCAGCAGAGTCCGGGGGGCCAACTCCTACGAGCAGTACTTC. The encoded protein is CATSRVRGANSYEQYF.